These 21 T cell receptor beta chains were all obtained from the same sample, sequenced in a study of CD8+ T cells in alopecia areata. Sequencing relied on a cDNA template that was reverse transcribed from extracted RNA. Assay used: immunoSEQ multiplex PCR; TCRdb lists only in-frame clones, some missing. The sample lists tens of thousands of clones, approximately 61% occurring once. Material: CD8+ T cells sorted from blood, obtained at week 0. The receptors were gathered from a human donor with alopecia areata.

The J gene is TRBJ1-4, the V gene TRBV11-2; the match to TRBD1 covers 7 bases. The CDR3 has 16 residues. CDR1 SGHAT and CDR2 FQNNGV come from the germline V gene. J gave up 7 bases and V 5 bases, and 13 bases lay outside the gene matches. The CDR3 loop reads CASSQDGGGSSEKLFF. Here the CDR3 DNA reads TGTGCCAGCAGCCAAGATGGAGGGGGCTCTAGTGAAAAACTGTTTTTT.

This chain links TRBV4-1 with TRBJ1-2, with D tentatively TRBD1 (6 bases). The CDR3 loop spans 15 amino acids. V lost 3 bases to trimming and J lost 4 bases, with 15 bases between them. Per the germline V gene, CDR1 is MGHRA and CDR2 is YSYEKL. CDR3 amino acids: CASSQIQGSSYGYTF. DNA of the CDR3: TGCGCCAGCAGCCAGATACAGGGTAGTAGCTATGGCTACACCTTC.

This clone was picked up one time. A junction boundary mismatches the germline segment, possibly from a read error. V is TRBV29-1 and J is TRBJ1-1; D is unclear. Germline CDR1 is SQVTM and CDR2 is ANQGSEA. This CDR3 is 11 amino acids long. The CDR3 sequence: CSVGENTGAFF. In DNA form, the CDR3 reads TGCAGCGTTGGGGAAAACACTGGAGCTTTCTTT.

This chain uses TRBV29-1 with TRBJ2-7; 7 bases are shared with TRBD1. The CDR3 is made up of 14 amino acids. CDR1 is SQVTM and CDR2 is ANQGSEA in the germline V gene. Trimming took 7 bases from V and 0 from J; bases not matched to a gene: 9. The CDR3 spells CSAIGQESSYEQYF. The CDR3 region has the DNA TGCAGCGCCATCGGACAGGAGAGCTCCTACGAGCAGTACTTC.

The rearrangement joins TRBV7-9 to TRBJ2-1; 10 nucleotides agree with TRBD2. Germline V gene sequence: CDR1 SEHNR, CDR2 FQNEAQ (reference sequence). This CDR3 contains 15 residues. The J segment lost 7 bases and the V segment lost 3 bases, leaving 6 bases of the junction unmatched. DNA for the CDR3: TGTGCCAGCAGCTTGAGCGGGGGGGCTGTAAATGAGCAGTTCTTC. It translates to CASSLSGGAVNEQFF.

The count of this clone is one. The J gene is TRBJ2-5, the V gene TRBV5-4, with D perhaps TRBD2 (5 bases). Germline assignment: CDR1 SGHNT and CDR2 YYREEE (reference sequence). V shed 1 base and J shed 5 bases, with 6 bases lying between them. CDR3 length: 12 amino acids. CDR3 protein: CASSLPGETQYF. CDR3 nucleotides: TGTGCCAGCAGCTTGCCGGGGGAGACCCAGTACTTC. Using reference TRBV5-4 and TRBJ2-5 for the parts outside the CDR3, the full variable domain is ETGVTQSPTHLIKTRGQQVTLRCSSQSGHNTVSWYQQALGQGPQFIFQYYREEENGRGNFPPRFSGLQFPNYSSELNVNALELDDSALYLCASSLPGETQYFGPGTRLLVL.

For this clone: This likely comes from a read error, as the CDR3 has no conserved phenylalanine or tryptophan at its end. The gene calls are TRBV7-8 and TRBJ2-7; D may correspond to TRBD1 or TRBD2 (6 bases each). Looked up from germline, CDR1 is SGHVS and CDR2 is FQNEAQ. V lost 3 bases to trimming and J lost 7 bases, with 22 bases between them. This CDR3 is built from 16 residues. The CDR3, as DNA: TGTGCCAGCAGCTTCCCGCGGACAGACTCAGGGAGGGAGCAGTACCTC. This translates into CASSFPRTDSGREQYL.

The table lists this clone with a few counts. V usage is TRBV7-2 and J usage is TRBJ2-1; 10 bases are a match to TRBD2. The V segment lost 1 base and the J segment 9 bases; nucleotides outside the gene matches: 12. Germline CDR1 reads SGHTA; CDR2 reads FQGNSA. CDR3 length equals 17 residues. The CDR3 DNA follows: TGTGCCAGCAGCTTAGTTCTTCCGGGACTAGCGAGTGGTGAGCAGTTCTTC. Translated, it gives CASSLVLPGLASGEQFF. Full variable domain (remainder filled in from reference TRBV7-2 and TRBJ2-1): GAGVSQSPSNKVTEKGKDVELRCDPISGHTALYWYRQSLGQGLEFLIYFQGNSAPDKSGLPSDRFSAERTGGSVSTLTIQRTQQEDSAVYLCASSLVLPGLASGEQFFGPGTRLTVL.

In nucleotides, the CDR3 is TGTGCCAGCAGCTTGACAGGATTAAACACTGAAGCTTTCTTT. It codes for CASSLTGLNTEAFF. The rearrangement joins TRBV5-6 to TRBJ1-1, with a weak D call TRBD1 (5 bases). Trimming took 1 base from V and 2 from J, leaving 9 bases between them. Germline values: CDR1 SGHDT, CDR2 YYEEEE. The CDR3 totals 14 residues.

The chain couples TRBV7-9 to TRBJ1-1; the match to TRBD1 covers 8 bases. CDR1 SEHNR and CDR2 FQNEAQ come from the germline V gene (reference sequence). The length of the CDR3 is 12 residues. V shed 6 bases and J 7 bases; nucleotides not matched to a gene: 4. In DNA, the CDR3 is TGTGCCAGCAGACGACAGGGGCTTGAAGCTTTCTTT. This translates into CASRRQGLEAFF.

The chain joins TRBV27 to TRBJ1-5; a possible D gene is TRBD1 (6 bases). Between the trimmed V and J ends, which lost 2 bases and 3 bases, there was a span of 11 bases. Germline V lookup: CDR1 MNHEY, CDR2 SMNVEV (reference sequence). The CDR3 covers 15 residues. CDR3 loop: CASSLTGRLNQPQHF. CDR3 nucleotides: TGTGCCAGCAGTTTAACAGGGCGGCTCAATCAGCCCCAGCATTTT.

This sequence joins TRBV9 and TRBJ2-7; D is uncertain. Germline CDR1 reads SGDLS; CDR2 reads YYNGEE. With 3 bases removed from V and 5 bases from J, the gap between germline ends came to 9 bases. The CDR3 is 12 amino acids. CDR3 coding DNA: TGTGCCAGCAGCGCCTACAGCAACGAGCAGTACTTC. Its protein product is CASSAYSNEQYF.

A single count supports this clone. The V gene is TRBV18, the J gene TRBJ2-7; 10 bases line up with TRBD1. The CDR3 is made up of 15 amino acids. The V gene's germline CDR1 is KGHSH and CDR2 LQKENI. The J segment lost 0 bases and the V segment lost 5 bases, leaving 4 bases of the junction unmatched. The CDR3 DNA follows: TGTGCCAGCTCAGCCCGGGACAGGGGCTCCTACGAGCAGTACTTC. It codes for CASSARDRGSYEQYF.

This clone was seen more than once but under ten times. The rearrangement uses TRBV5-6 and TRBJ2-7; TRBD1 matches at 9 bases. V gave up 2 bases and J gave up 5 bases; unmatched junction bases: 5. CDR3 length: 14 amino acids. Germline CDR1 and CDR2: SGHDT and YYEEEE. CDR3 in amino acids: CASSLPGQGNEQYF. The DNA of the CDR3 is TGTGCCAGCAGCTTACCGGGACAGGGCAACGAGCAGTACTTC.

Details on this clone: Mismatch with germline at one junction end may stem from a read error. The chain joins TRBV5-4 to TRBJ2-1; D gene ambiguous. This CDR3 has 12 amino acids. The V gene's germline CDR1 is SGHNT and CDR2 YYREEE (reference sequence). DNA for the CDR3: TGTGCCAGCAGCTTGGAGGGCCCTGGGGTCCTCTTC. Translated, it gives CASSLEGPGVLF.

The CDR3 reads CASSEYTGITEAFF. The CDR3 DNA sequence: TGTGCCAGCAGTGAATATACGGGTATCACTGAAGCTTTCTTT. The chain joins TRBV25-1 to TRBJ1-1; D unresolved. This CDR3 has 14 residues. CDR1 is MGHDK and CDR2 is SYGVNS in the germline V gene. The V end lost 0 bases, the J end lost 4 bases, and 9 bases lay between the germline ends.

The chain links TRBV9 to TRBJ2-2; 7 bases match TRBD1. The CDR3 runs to 14 residues. Germline CDR1 SGDLS, CDR2 YYNGEE. J was trimmed by 6 bases and V by 4 bases; bases with no gene match: 6. The CDR3 DNA sequence: TGTGCCAGCAGCCTTAACAGGGGCGCCGGGGAGCTGTTTTTT. Amino acid sequence: CASSLNRGAGELFF.

V gene TRBV29-1 combines with J gene TRBJ1-2; D unclear. V lost 6 bases, J lost 0 bases, and 5 bases lay in between. The germline V gene encodes CDR1 SQVTM and CDR2 ANQGSEA. The length of the CDR3 is 11 residues. The CDR3 loop is CSVLTNYGYTF. CDR3 DNA sequence: TGCAGCGTGTTAACTAACTATGGCTACACCTTC.

The genes are TRBV5-1 and TRBJ1-2; D is uncertain. V lost 0 bases, J lost 6 bases, and 12 bases lay in between. The CDR3 has 14 amino acids. Germline V lookup: CDR1 SGHRS, CDR2 YFSETQ. The CDR3 protein is CASSLGFGGNGYTF. CDR3 bases: TGCGCCAGCAGCTTGGGGTTCGGAGGGAATGGCTACACCTTC.

The chain recombines TRBV27 with TRBJ2-3; D may be TRBD2 (7 bases). CDR3 length: 16 residues. Germline CDR1 MNHEY, CDR2 SMNVEV (reference sequence). The ends were cut back, 6 bases at V and 2 bases at J, with 18 bases in the middle. The CDR3 is CASRGGGGSLTDTQYF. CDR3 nucleotide sequence: TGTGCCAGCAGAGGGGGGGGCGGGAGTCTCACAGATACGCAGTATTTT.

This clone was picked up a small number of times. Other DNA sequences of this sample code for an identical CDR3. The chain combines TRBV7-2 with TRBJ2-7; TRBD2 matches at 8 bases. Germline V gene sequence: CDR1 SGHTA, CDR2 FQGNSA. The V gene end was trimmed by 3 bases and the J gene end by 4 bases; junction bases not matched to a gene: 5. CDR3 length: 14 amino acids. The CDR3 loop reads CASSFSGGAYEQYF. The CDR3 DNA reads TGTGCCAGCAGCTTCAGCGGGGGAGCTTACGAGCAGTACTTC. The full variable domain, in which reference TRBV7-2 and TRBJ2-7 provide the parts outside the CDR3, is GAGVSQSPSNKVTEKGKDVELRCDPISGHTALYWYRQSLGQGLEFLIYFQGNSAPDKSGLPSDRFSAERTGGSVSTLTIQRTQQEDSAVYLCASSFSGGAYEQYFGPGTRLTVT.